Listed below are T cell receptor beta chains from one sample, sequenced in a study of CD8 T cells in Susac syndrome. TCRdb used MiXCR to reprocess the immunoSEQ multiplex PCR reads, holding one entry per CDR3 protein. The data show around 200,000 distinct CDR3 sequences, with 90% to 95% seen just once and approximately 0.094% held by the top ten. The sequenced sample was CD4+ T cells from PBMCs. Receptors were obtained from a human donor in good health. CDR3s include the opening cysteine and the closing phenylalanine or tryptophan. A D gene is named only where the DNA matches it firmly. Rows may omit the clone size; those that give it use once, few, many or a size class.

cdr3_nt cdr3_aa d_call j_call clone_size cdr3_length v_call
TGCAGCGTTGAACGGGAACCCACCTACGAGCAGTACTTC CSVEREPTYEQYF - TRBJ2-7 - 13 TRBV29-1
TGTGCCAGCAATCCCCGGGACAGACAGTACAATGAGCAGTTCTTC CASNPRDRQYNEQFF TRBD1 TRBJ2-1 - 15 TRBV7-2
TGTGCCAGCAGCCAAGACTCCAGGGGAGGCAATCAGCCCCAGCATTTT CASSQDSRGGNQPQHF - TRBJ1-5 - 16 TRBV3-1
TGTGCCAGCGGGTTGGCTGGGACTAGAGGCCACAATGAGCAGTTCTTC CASGLAGTRGHNEQFF TRBD2 TRBJ2-1 once 16 TRBV27
TGTGCCAGCAGTTTAGCGCAGAGTTTCCAGCCCCAGCATTTT CASSLAQSFQPQHF - TRBJ1-5 - 14 TRBV12-3/TRBV12-4
TGCAGCGCCCGAGACAGGTTCAATTCACCCCTCCACTTT CSARDRFNSPLHF - TRBJ1-6 few 13 TRBV29-1
TGCAGCGTTGGGGTTAGCGGGGGCTCCCAAGAGACCCAGTACTTC CSVGVSGGSQETQYF TRBD2 TRBJ2-5 - 15 TRBV29-1
TGTGCCAGCAGTTACTCAAGCGGGCGAGAGACCCAGTACTTC CASSYSSGRETQYF - TRBJ2-5 - 14 TRBV6-5
TGTGCCAGCTCCCAAACAGGGGGCGGCACAGATACGCAGTATTTT CASSQTGGGTDTQYF TRBD1 TRBJ2-3 - 15 TRBV12-3/TRBV12-4
TGCAGTGCTAGAGATTTTCGGGGGCTGAGCACAGATACGCAGTATTTT CSARDFRGLSTDTQYF - TRBJ2-3 - 16 TRBV20-1
TGTGCCAGCAGTTACGGGCAGAAAGCCTACGAGCAGTACTTC CASSYGQKAYEQYF - TRBJ2-7 - 14 TRBV6-5
TGCGCCAGCAGTCAGGGTTACTATGGCTACACCTTC CASSQGYYGYTF - TRBJ1-2 - 12 TRBV23-1
TGCAGCGTTGAAAAAGGCGGCCATCAGTTCTTC CSVEKGGHQFF - TRBJ2-1 - 11 TRBV29-1
TGTGCCAGCAGTATAACGGGGGCCCTAGCCTACGAGCAGTACTTC CASSITGALAYEQYF - TRBJ2-7 once 15 TRBV12-3/TRBV12-4
TGTGCCAGCAGTCGGGGACAGGGCACAGATACGCAGTATTTT CASSRGQGTDTQYF TRBD1 TRBJ2-3 - 14 TRBV12-3/TRBV12-4
TGCAGCGTTGGGTCCAGCAACTATGGCTACACCTTC CSVGSSNYGYTF - TRBJ1-2 - 12 TRBV29-1
TGCAGTGCTAGATCCGCTGACTCTGGAAACACCATATATTTT CSARSADSGNTIYF - TRBJ1-3 once 14 TRBV20-1
TGTGCCAGCTCACCACCTGGATTCATGAACACTGAAGCTTTCTTT CASSPPGFMNTEAFF - TRBJ1-1 - 15 TRBV18
TGTGCCAGCAGCCTATGGACAGATTCACCCCTCCACTTT CASSLWTDSPLHF - TRBJ1-6 - 13 TRBV14
TGTGCCAGCAGCTCGGGGCAGGGAACAGACGAGCAGTACTTC CASSSGQGTDEQYF - TRBJ2-7 - 14 TRBV7-2
TGTGCCAGCAGCATATGGGAGACCCAGTACTTC CASSIWETQYF - TRBJ2-5 - 11 TRBV7-2
TGTGCCAGCAGTATCCAGCCGACAGGTCAAGAGACCCAGTACTTC CASSIQPTGQETQYF - TRBJ2-5 - 15 TRBV12-3/TRBV12-4
TGTGCCAGCAGCTTGGAGTTGGATACGCAGTATTTT CASSLELDTQYF - TRBJ2-3 - 12 TRBV5-1
TGTGCCAGTCTCCGTTCGGGGATGGGCCAGCCCCAGCATTTT CASLRSGMGQPQHF - TRBJ1-5 - 14 TRBV19
TGTGCCAGCAGTGGCACACAAGGGCATACGCAGTATTTT CASSGTQGHTQYF - TRBJ2-3 - 13 TRBV5-6
TGTGCCAGCAGCCAAACACTCGGGACTAGCAATGAGCAGTTCTTC CASSQTLGTSNEQFF TRBD2 TRBJ2-1 - 15 TRBV7-9
TGTGCCAGCAGCTCCGGCGGGAGTCTCTATGAGCAGTTCTTC CASSSGGSLYEQFF TRBD2 TRBJ2-1 - 14 TRBV7-3
TGTGCCAGCAGCCTACTTAATGAGCAGTTCTTC CASSLLNEQFF - TRBJ2-1 - 11 TRBV6-5
TGTGCCAGCTCACCGTCGCAGGGGAACACCGGGGAGCTGTTTTTT CASSPSQGNTGELFF - TRBJ2-2 - 15 TRBV18
TGCGCCAGCAGCTTGGCCCCAGGGGGAGAGACCCAGTACTTC CASSLAPGGETQYF TRBD1 TRBJ2-5 - 14 TRBV5-1
TGTGCCTGGAAGCGAGGTGACACTGAAGCTTTCTTT CAWKRGDTEAFF - TRBJ1-1 - 12 TRBV30
TGTGCCAGCAGTCCCGCGAGGAGGGGAAGGAGCTATGGCTACACCTTC CASSPARRGRSYGYTF - TRBJ1-2 - 16 TRBV2